These 29 T cell receptor beta chains were all obtained from the same sample, sequenced in a study of cytomegalovirus exposure and HLA in healthy donors. The PCR contained 60 Vbeta and 13 Jbeta primers. Data came from immunoSEQ multiplex PCR; TCRdb stores just in-frame clones and leaves some out. The table lists over 70,000 clones, roughly 80% of them singletons, with 3.5% to 4.5% in the top ten. The specimen was PBMCs. The receptors come from a man aged 30 to 45 in good health and CMV-seronegative.

The chain joins TRBV2 to TRBJ1-3, with a tentative D call TRBD1 (5 bases). This CDR3 comprises 15 residues. V was pared by 6 bases and J by 0 bases, with 12 bases between. Germline-derived CDR1 and CDR2 are SNHLY and FYNNEI. The CDR3 is CASRSDSNSGNTIYF. The CDR3 DNA is TGTGCCAGCAGGTCCGACAGCAACTCTGGAAACACCATATATTTT.

The chain employs TRBV27 and TRBJ2-2; unclear D gene. V dropped 5 bases and J dropped 5 bases, with 6 bases sitting between them. CDR3 length equals 12 residues. In germline, CDR1 is MNHEY, CDR2 SMNVEV (reference sequence). The CDR3 DNA reads as TGTGCCAGCAGTCCAAAAACCGGGGAGCTGTTTTTT. Translating gives CASSPKTGELFF.

The rearrangement uses TRBV27 and TRBJ1-3, with D unclear. Per the germline V gene, CDR1 is MNHEY and CDR2 is SMNVEV (reference sequence). The ends were cut back, 1 base at V and 4 bases at J, with 11 bases in the middle. This CDR3 has 15 amino acids. In nucleotides, the CDR3 is TGTGCCAGCAGTTTATACGGAGGAGGAGGAAACACCATATATTTT. Translation gives CASSLYGGGGNTIYF.

The chain joins TRBV5-5 to TRBJ2-1, with TRBD1 as a possible D gene (5 bases). This CDR3 is 14 amino acids long. V lost 0 bases and J 8 bases, leaving 12 bases between the germline ends. Germline CDR1 is SGHKS and CDR2 is YYEKEE (reference sequence). CDR3 DNA sequence: TGTGCCAGCAGCTTGGGCAGGGCAGACGATGAGCAGTTCTTC. This codes for CASSLGRADDEQFF. Drawing the rest from reference TRBV5-5 and TRBJ2-1, the complete variable domain is DAGVTQSPTHLIKTRGQQVTLRCSPISGHKSVSWYQQVLGQGPQFIFQYYEKEERGRGNFPDRFSARQFPNYSSELNVNALLLGDSALYLCASSLGRADDEQFFGPGTRLTVL.

The gene calls are TRBV6-6 and TRBJ1-4; tentative D call: TRBD1 (6 bases). V was pared by 0 bases and J by 7 bases, with 12 bases between. CDR1 is MNHNY, CDR2 SVGAGI, per germline (reference sequence). CDR3 length equals 15 residues. The DNA for the CDR3 is TGTGCCAGCAGTTACTCGAACAGGGCTACTGAAAAACTGTTTTTT. Its protein is CASSYSNRATEKLFF.

Comments on this clone: The junction and the germline gene differ at one end; a read error may be behind it. V is TRBV5-1 and J is TRBJ1-1, with 8 bases lining up with TRBD1. This CDR3 comprises 14 residues. Per germline, CDR1 SGHRS and CDR2 YFSETQ. This chain's CDR3 is CASSLDRANTEAFF. The DNA of the CDR3 is TGCGCCAGCAGTTTGGACAGGGCCAACACTGAAGCTTTCTTT.

The V call is TRBV29-1, the J call TRBJ2-7; 11 bases line up with TRBD1. This CDR3 is built from 14 residues. V shed 7 bases, J shed 8 bases, and the junction held 13 bases outside the gene matches. Germline loops: CDR1 SQVTM, CDR2 ANQGSEA. The CDR3, as DNA: TGCAGCGCTGATTTGGGACAGGGGGTGGGCAAGCAGTACTTC. Translated, it gives CSADLGQGVGKQYF.

The chain recombines TRBV10-3 with TRBJ1-1; tentatively, D is TRBD1 (5 bases). Trimming left V 1 base short and J 4 bases short, with 16 bases between. The CDR3 length is 16 residues. Germline lookup yields CDR1 ENHRY and CDR2 SYGVKD. The CDR3 DNA is TGTGCCATCAGTGAGTTCAGGGCCGACGCCGGCACTGAAGCTTTCTTT. It encodes CAISEFRADAGTEAFF.

V is TRBV11-2 and J is TRBJ1-1; D remains ambiguous. V was clipped by 5 bases and J by 4 bases, with 20 bases between them. Germline loops: CDR1 SGHAT, CDR2 FQNNGV. The CDR3 is 16 amino acids. In nucleotides, the CDR3 is TGTGCCAGCAGCCAACCCGGCTCGGCCCGGGGCACTGAAGCTTTCTTT. It translates to CASSQPGSARGTEAFF.

This sequence joins TRBV5-1 and TRBJ1-4; TRBD1 matches at 9 bases. CDR3 length: 17 amino acids. J was trimmed by 8 bases and V by 5 bases; bases with no gene match: 16. Looked up from germline, CDR1 is SGHRS and CDR2 is YFSETQ. In DNA form, the CDR3 reads TGCGCCAGCAGTGCCGGGACAGGGCTATCGTTTGGGGAAAAACTGTTTTTT. The encoded protein is CASSAGTGLSFGEKLFF.

The J gene is TRBJ2-1, the V gene TRBV19; 15 bases agree with TRBD2. This CDR3 is built from 16 residues. Germline CDR1 reads LNHDA; CDR2 reads SQIVND (reference sequence). J lost 6 bases, V lost 6 bases, and 6 bases had no gene match. The CDR3 here is CASRQRTSGRVNEQFF. CDR3 coding DNA: TGTGCCAGTAGACAGCGGACTAGCGGGAGGGTCAATGAGCAGTTCTTC. The full variable domain, rest sourced from reference TRBV19 and TRBJ2-1, is DGGITQSPKYLFRKEGQNVTLSCEQNLNHDAMYWYRQDPGQGLRLIYYSQIVNDFQKGDIAEGYSVSREKKESFPLTVTSAQKNPTAFYLCASRQRTSGRVNEQFFGPGTRLTVL.

The chain combines TRBV6-5 with TRBJ1-2, with D perhaps matching TRBD1 (6 bases). CDR1 is MNHEY and CDR2 is SVGAGI in the germline V gene. The CDR3 is made up of 13 amino acids. V was pared by 5 bases and J by 8 bases, with 15 bases between. In DNA, the CDR3 is TGTGCCAGCAGTGCAGGGGATTTTCAGGGCTACACCTTC. It is translated as CASSAGDFQGYTF.

The rearrangement links TRBV29-1 to TRBJ1-2, with TRBD1 as a possible D gene (5 bases). CDR3 size: 12 residues. Germline lookup yields CDR1 SQVTM and CDR2 ANQGSEA. V lost 3 bases and J 6 bases, leaving 11 bases between the germline ends. The CDR3 bases are TGCAGCGTTGAGGGGGGAGGGAATGGCTACACCTTC. Amino acid sequence: CSVEGGGNGYTF.

This chain links TRBV2 with TRBJ2-2; the D gene is possibly TRBD1 (6 bases). Germline CDR1 and CDR2: SNHLY and FYNNEI. V gave up 8 bases and J gave up 4 bases, with 11 bases separating them. This CDR3 is built from 13 residues. The CDR3 loop reads CASRTDSTGELFF. The DNA of the CDR3 is TGTGCCAGCCGGACAGATTCCACCGGGGAGCTGTTTTTT. The full variable domain, with the rest looked up from reference TRBV2 and TRBJ2-2, is EPEVTQTPSHQVTQMGQEVILRCVPISNHLYFYWYRQILGQKVEFLVSFYNNEISEKSEIFDDQFSVERPDGSNFTLKIRSTKLEDSAMYFCASRTDSTGELFFGEGSRLTVL.

The CDR3 here is CASSTRQGLDTEAFF. Written as DNA, the CDR3 is TGTGCCAGCAGTACGCGACAGGGGTTGGACACTGAAGCTTTCTTT. The V gene is TRBV6-5, the J gene TRBJ1-1, with 8 nucleotides matching TRBD1. The germline V gene encodes CDR1 MNHEY and CDR2 SVGAGI. This CDR3 spans 15 amino acids. Trimming took 5 bases from V and 3 from J; bases not matched to a gene: 8.

V usage is TRBV11-2 and J usage is TRBJ2-3, with TRBD2 matching over 9 bases. Germline-derived CDR1 and CDR2 are SGHAT and FQNNGV. Trimming removed 0 bases from V and 7 bases from J; junction bases left unmatched: 14. The CDR3 runs to 18 residues. The CDR3 region is CASSLDGLTSGGVNTQYF. For the CDR3, the DNA is TGTGCCAGCAGCTTAGATGGTCTGACTAGCGGTGGTGTGAATACGCAGTATTTT.

This clone was seen more than once but under ten times. The chain is built from TRBV5-8 and TRBJ2-3; 11 bases match TRBD2. With V trimmed by 3 bases and J by 2 bases, 17 bases remained unmatched. Germline loops: CDR1 SGHTS, CDR2 YDEGEE. The CDR3 has 20 amino acids. CDR3 DNA sequence: TGTGCCAGCAGCTCTAACGCAGGGGCTGGGACTAGCGGCCTCACAGATACGCAGTATTTT. This encodes CASSSNAGAGTSGLTDTQYF. The variable domain in full, completed from reference TRBV5-8 and TRBJ2-3, reads EAGVTQSPTHLIKTRGQQATLRCSPISGHTSVYWYQQALGLGLQFLLWYDEGEERNRGNFPPRFSGRQFPNYSSELNVNALELEDSALYLCASSSNAGAGTSGLTDTQYFGPGTRLTVL.

The chain employs TRBV18 and TRBJ1-2; D gene uncertain. The CDR3 has 12 residues. Germline-derived CDR1 and CDR2 are KGHSH and LQKENI. V shed 3 bases and J shed 8 bases, with 10 bases lying between them. The chain's CDR3 is CASSPHKEGYTF. For the CDR3, the DNA is TGTGCCAGCTCACCCCACAAGGAGGGCTACACCTTC.

As DNA, the CDR3 is TGTGCCAGCAGTTTAGAGACTAGCGGGAGTATTTACAATGAGCAGTTCTTC. Translated: CASSLETSGSIYNEQFF. The chain has TRBV27 and TRBJ2-1; 12 positions match TRBD2. The CDR3 spans 17 residues. Losses at the gene ends were 2 bases for V and 4 bases for J; bases not matched to a gene: 6. Germline CDR1 and CDR2: MNHEY and SMNVEV (reference sequence).

The rearrangement joins TRBV13 to TRBJ2-7; 8 nucleotides match TRBD2. The germline CDR1 and CDR2 sequences are PRHDT and FYEKMQ (reference sequence). Trimming removed 3 bases from V and 4 bases from J; junction bases left unmatched: 8. CDR3 size: 15 residues. The CDR3 protein is CASSLSGGGRYEQYF. As DNA, the CDR3 is TGTGCCAGCAGCTTGAGCGGGGGTGGACGGTACGAGCAGTACTTC.

The rearrangement links TRBV15 to TRBJ1-2; D gene unclear. The CDR3 runs 15 residues. V was cut by 5 bases and J by 1 base, with 14 bases left in between. Germline V gene sequence: CDR1 LNHNV, CDR2 YYDKDF (reference sequence). CDR3 DNA: TGTGCCACCAGCGACCCGGGATTGGGTAACTATGGCTACACCTTC. Its translation is CATSDPGLGNYGYTF.

The V gene is TRBV2, the J gene TRBJ1-1, with 7 bases aligning to TRBD1. Germline V gene data show CDR1 as SNHLY and CDR2 as FYNNEI. Losses at the gene ends were 5 bases for V and 1 base for J; bases not matched to a gene: 4. The length of the CDR3 is 14 residues. CDR3 DNA: TGTGCCAGCAGTTCACAGGGGTCGAACACTGAAGCTTTCTTT. Its protein product is CASSSQGSNTEAFF.

This sequence joins TRBV13 and TRBJ2-7, with D unresolved. Germline CDR1 and CDR2: PRHDT and FYEKMQ (reference sequence). This CDR3 is 13 amino acids long. The germline V and J ends were trimmed by 0 bases and 3 bases, with 6 bases remaining between them. Here the CDR3 reads CASSLGRNYEQYF. The CDR3 coding sequence is TGTGCCAGCAGCTTAGGCAGGAACTACGAGCAGTACTTC.

The V gene is TRBV1, the J gene TRBJ2-1; TRBD2 is the table's D call and was not checked against the DNA. TRBV1 is termed a pseudogene. This CDR3 is built from 16 residues. CDR3 DNA sequence: TGCACCAGCAGCCGTTCCCCGGGACTAGCGGACAATGAGCAGTTCTTC. It specifies CTSSRSPGLADNEQFF.

There are a few counts of this clone. The chain is built from TRBV29-1 and TRBJ1-4; D not resolved. Germline V gene data show CDR1 as SQVTM and CDR2 as ANQGSEA. The germline V and J ends were trimmed by 4 bases and 1 base, with 4 bases remaining between them. The CDR3 covers 12 residues. The DNA of the CDR3 is TGCAGCGTTGCGGGAACTAATGAAAAACTGTTTTTT. It encodes CSVAGTNEKLFF.

The CDR3 reads CASSLDQGSNSPLHF. The DNA of the CDR3 is TGTGCCAGCTCACTTGATCAGGGAAGTAATTCACCCCTCCACTTT. V usage is TRBV18 and J usage is TRBJ1-6; D is perhaps TRBD1 (5 bases). In germline, CDR1 is KGHSH, CDR2 LQKENI. V was clipped by 4 bases and J by 6 bases, with 13 bases between them. The CDR3 runs 15 residues. Full variable domain (rest looked up from reference TRBV18 and TRBJ1-6): NAGVMQNPRHLVRRRGQEARLRCSPMKGHSHVYWYRQLPEEGLKFMVYLQKENIIDESGMPKERFSAEFPKEGPSILRIQQVVRGDSAAYFCASSLDQGSNSPLHFGNGTRLTVT.

The rearrangement links TRBV4-1 to TRBJ2-3, with 12 bases identical to TRBD2. Germline-derived CDR1 and CDR2 are MGHRA and YSYEKL. The CDR3 is 16 residues long. Trimming took 4 bases from V and 2 from J; bases not matched to a gene: 4. CDR3 protein: CASSRGLAGTTDTQYF. CDR3 in DNA: TGCGCCAGCAGCCGCGGACTAGCGGGAACCACAGATACGCAGTATTTT.

J is TRBJ2-1 and V is TRBV5-8, with D tentatively TRBD1 (5 bases). Germline loops: CDR1 SGHTS, CDR2 YDEGEE. The CDR3 consists of 15 residues. Between the trimmed V and J ends, which lost 8 bases and 5 bases, there was a span of 20 bases. The CDR3 here is CARRRPGSVDNEQFF. The CDR3 nucleotides are TGTGCCAGGCGGCGTCCAGGGTCTGTGGACAATGAGCAGTTCTTC.

V is TRBV29-1 and J is TRBJ1-2; a possible D gene is TRBD1 (5 bases). V was pared by 7 bases and J by 8 bases, with 20 bases between. This CDR3 comprises 13 residues. Germline CDR1 reads SQVTM; CDR2 reads ANQGSEA. The DNA for the CDR3 is TGCAGCGCCGGAAGTGGACACGGGCTAGGCTACACCTTC. Protein product: CSAGSGHGLGYTF. Looking up the rest from reference TRBV29-1 and TRBJ1-2 gives the full variable domain: SAVISQKPSRDICQRGTSLTIQCQVDSQVTMMFWYRQQPGQSLTLIATANQGSEATYESGFVIDKFPISRPNLTFSTLTVSNMSPEDSSIYLCSAGSGHGLGYTFGSGTRLTVV.